This T cell receptor beta chain was sequenced for a study of cytomegalovirus exposure and HLA in healthy donors. Across the study: The 666 first-cohort repertoires shared a platform with the 100 to 150 validation repertoires, as reported in a later analysis. Study outcomes and limitations: It was confirmed in vitro that a few of the CMV-associated chains were specific for CMV antigens. The authors enumerated over 150 TCR beta chains as linked to cytomegalovirus.

Assay used: immunoSEQ multiplex PCR; TCRdb lists only in-frame clones, some missing. This sample has 150,000 to 200,000 clones, with approximately 89% found just once. The ends were cut back, 5 bases at V and 5 bases at J, with 11 bases in the middle. CDR3 length: 13 amino acids. Germline V CDR1 and CDR2: SNHLY, FYNNEI. Comments on this clone: Its antigen remains unknown.

The receptor was isolated from a man between 18 and 29 years old in good health and CMV-seropositive. Sequenced material: PBMCs. The J gene is TRBJ2-3, the V gene TRBV2; D might be TRBD2 (6 bases). CDR3 protein: CASSLLGGDTQYF. The CDR3 DNA reads TGTGCCAGCAGTCTGCTCGGGGGAGATACGCAGTATTTT. Supplemented by reference TRBV2 and TRBJ2-3, the full variable domain reads EPEVTQTPSHQVTQMGQEVILRCVPISNHLYFYWYRQILGQKVEFLVSFYNNEISEKSEIFDDQFSVERPDGSNFTLKIRSTKLEDSAMYFCASSLLGGDTQYFGPGTRLTVL.